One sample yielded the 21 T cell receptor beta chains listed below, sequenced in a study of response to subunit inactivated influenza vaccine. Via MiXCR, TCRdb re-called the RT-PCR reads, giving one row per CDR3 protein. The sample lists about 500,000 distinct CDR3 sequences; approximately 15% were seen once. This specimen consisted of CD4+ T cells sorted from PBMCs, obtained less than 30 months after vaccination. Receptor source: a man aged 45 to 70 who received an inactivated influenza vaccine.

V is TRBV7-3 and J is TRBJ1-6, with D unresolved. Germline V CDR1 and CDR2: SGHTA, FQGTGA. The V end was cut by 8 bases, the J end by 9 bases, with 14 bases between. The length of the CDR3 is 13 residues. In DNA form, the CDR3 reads TGTGCCAGCTCCGAGGGAGTTTCTTCACCCCTCCACTTT. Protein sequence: CASSEGVSSPLHF.

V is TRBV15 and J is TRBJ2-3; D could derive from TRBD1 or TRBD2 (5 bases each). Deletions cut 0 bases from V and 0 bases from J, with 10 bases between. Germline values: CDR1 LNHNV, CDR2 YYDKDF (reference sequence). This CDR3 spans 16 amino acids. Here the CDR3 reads CATSRDGTVSTDTQYF. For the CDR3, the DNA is TGTGCCACCAGCAGAGATGGGACGGTTAGCACAGATACGCAGTATTTT. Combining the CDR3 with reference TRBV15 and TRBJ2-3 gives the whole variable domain DAMVIQNPRYQVTQFGKPVTLSCSQTLNHNVMYWYQQKSSQAPKLLFHYYDKDFNNEADTPDNFQSRRPNTSFCFLDIRSPGLGDTAMYLCATSRDGTVSTDTQYFGPGTRLTVL.

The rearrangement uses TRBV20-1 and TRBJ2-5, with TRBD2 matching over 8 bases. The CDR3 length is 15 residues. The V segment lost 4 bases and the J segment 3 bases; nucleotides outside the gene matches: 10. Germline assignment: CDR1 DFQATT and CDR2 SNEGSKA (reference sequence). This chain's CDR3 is CSAKRRAGGEETQYF. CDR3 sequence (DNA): TGCAGTGCTAAGCGGCGGGCGGGGGGAGAAGAGACCCAGTACTTC.

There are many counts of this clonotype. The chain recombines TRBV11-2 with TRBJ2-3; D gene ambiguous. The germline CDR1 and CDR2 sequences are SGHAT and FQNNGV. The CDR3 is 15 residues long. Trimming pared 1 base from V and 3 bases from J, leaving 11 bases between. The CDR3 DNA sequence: TGTGCCAGCAGCTTAGTGTATGGGGATACAGATACGCAGTATTTT. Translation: CASSLVYGDTDTQYF.

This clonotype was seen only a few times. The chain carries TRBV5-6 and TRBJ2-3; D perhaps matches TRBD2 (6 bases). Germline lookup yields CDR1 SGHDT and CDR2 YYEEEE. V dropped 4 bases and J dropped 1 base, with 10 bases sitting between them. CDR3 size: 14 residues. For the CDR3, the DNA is TGTGCCAGCAGCCGGGAGAGCGGCACAGATACGCAGTATTTT. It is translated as CASSRESGTDTQYF.

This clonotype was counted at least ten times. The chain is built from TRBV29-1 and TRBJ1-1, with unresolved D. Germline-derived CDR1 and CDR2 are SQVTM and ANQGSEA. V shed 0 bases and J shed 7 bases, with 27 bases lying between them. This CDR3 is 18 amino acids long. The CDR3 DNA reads TGCAGCGTTGAAGATCGTTTTTTGGGCCTAAACCCTCAAGGTGAAGCTTTCTTT. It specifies CSVEDRFLGLNPQGEAFF.

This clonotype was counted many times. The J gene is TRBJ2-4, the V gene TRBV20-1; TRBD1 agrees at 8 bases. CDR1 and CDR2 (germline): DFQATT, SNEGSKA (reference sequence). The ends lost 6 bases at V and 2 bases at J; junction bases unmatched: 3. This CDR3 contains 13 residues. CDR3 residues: CSARGRSKNIQYF. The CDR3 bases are TGCAGTGCCAGGGGGCGGTCCAAAAACATTCAGTACTTC.

The CDR3 region is CSARVDLPEQFF. The CDR3 bases are TGCAGTGCTAGAGTGGACTTACCTGAGCAGTTCTTC. The chain has TRBV20-1 and TRBJ2-1; maybe TRBD2 (5 bases). Germline-derived CDR1 and CDR2 are DFQATT and SNEGSKA (reference sequence). This CDR3 has 12 amino acids. Between the trimmed V and J ends, which lost 1 base and 9 bases, there was a span of 10 bases.

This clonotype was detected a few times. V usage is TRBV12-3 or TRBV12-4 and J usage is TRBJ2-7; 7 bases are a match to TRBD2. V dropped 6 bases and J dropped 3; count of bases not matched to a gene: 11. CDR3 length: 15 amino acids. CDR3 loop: CASSQTSTSSYEQYF. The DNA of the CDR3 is TGTGCCAGCAGCCAAACTTCGACTAGCAGCTACGAGCAGTACTTC.

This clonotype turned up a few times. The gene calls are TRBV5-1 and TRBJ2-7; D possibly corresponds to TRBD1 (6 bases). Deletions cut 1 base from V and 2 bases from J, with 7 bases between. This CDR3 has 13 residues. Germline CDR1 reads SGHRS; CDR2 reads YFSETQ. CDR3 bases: TGCGCCAGCAGCTTGCAGGGGCCCTACGAGCAGTACTTC. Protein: CASSLQGPYEQYF. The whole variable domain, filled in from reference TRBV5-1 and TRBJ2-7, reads KAGVTQTPRYLIKTRGQQVTLSCSPISGHRSVSWYQQTPGQGLQFLFEYFSETQRNKGNFPGRFSGRQFSNSRSEMNVSTLELGDSALYLCASSLQGPYEQYFGPGTRLTVT.

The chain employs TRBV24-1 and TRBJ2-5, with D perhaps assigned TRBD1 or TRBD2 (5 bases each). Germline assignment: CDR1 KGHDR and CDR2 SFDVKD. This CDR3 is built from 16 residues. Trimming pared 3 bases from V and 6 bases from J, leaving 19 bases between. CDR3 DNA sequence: TGTGCCACCAGTGATCCGGGACGGCCCGGGAAAAAGACCCAGTACTTC. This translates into CATSDPGRPGKKTQYF.

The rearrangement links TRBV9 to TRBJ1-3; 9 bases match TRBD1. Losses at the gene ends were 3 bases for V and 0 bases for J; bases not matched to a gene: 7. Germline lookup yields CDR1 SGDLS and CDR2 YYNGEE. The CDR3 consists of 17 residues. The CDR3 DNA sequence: TGTGCCAGCAGCGCACCCGGGACAGGGAGCTCTGGAAACACCATATATTTT. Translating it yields CASSAPGTGSSGNTIYF.

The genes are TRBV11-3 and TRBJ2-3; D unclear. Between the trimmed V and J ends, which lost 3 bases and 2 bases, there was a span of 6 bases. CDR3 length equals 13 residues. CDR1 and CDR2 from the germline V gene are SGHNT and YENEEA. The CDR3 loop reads CASSFGATDTQYF. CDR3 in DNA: TGTGCCAGCAGCTTTGGAGCCACAGATACGCAGTATTTT.

CDR3 amino acids: CASSQDGYRNSPLHF. The CDR3, as DNA: TGTGCCAGCAGCCAAGATGGGTACAGGAATTCACCCCTCCACTTT. This chain joins TRBV3-1 and TRBJ1-6, with D possibly being TRBD1 (5 bases). CDR1 is LGHDT and CDR2 is YNNKEL in the germline V gene (reference sequence). The CDR3 is made up of 15 amino acids. Trimming removed 0 bases at V and 7 bases at J, with 10 bases between. Together with reference TRBV3-1 and TRBJ1-6, the CDR3 gives the full variable domain: DTAVSQTPKYLVTQMGNDKSIKCEQNLGHDTMYWYKQDSKKFLKIMFSYNNKELIINETVPNRFSPKSPDKAHLNLHINSLELGDSAVYFCASSQDGYRNSPLHFGNGTRLTVT.

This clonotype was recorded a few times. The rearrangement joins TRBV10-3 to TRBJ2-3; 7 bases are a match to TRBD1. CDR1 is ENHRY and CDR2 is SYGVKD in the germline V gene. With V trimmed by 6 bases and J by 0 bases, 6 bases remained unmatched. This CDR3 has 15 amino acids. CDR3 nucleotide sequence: TGTGCCATCAGGAGGGGGCCCTCTAGCACAGATACGCAGTATTTT. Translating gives CAIRRGPSSTDTQYF.

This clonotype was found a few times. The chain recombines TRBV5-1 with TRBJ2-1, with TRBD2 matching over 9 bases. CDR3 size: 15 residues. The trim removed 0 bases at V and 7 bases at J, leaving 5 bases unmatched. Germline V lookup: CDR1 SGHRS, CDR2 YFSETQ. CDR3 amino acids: CASSLESSGVNEQFF. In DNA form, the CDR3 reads TGCGCCAGCAGCTTGGAATCTAGCGGGGTGAATGAGCAGTTCTTC. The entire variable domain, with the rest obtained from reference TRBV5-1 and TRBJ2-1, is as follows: KAGVTQTPRYLIKTRGQQVTLSCSPISGHRSVSWYQQTPGQGLQFLFEYFSETQRNKGNFPGRFSGRQFSNSRSEMNVSTLELGDSALYLCASSLESSGVNEQFFGPGTRLTVL.

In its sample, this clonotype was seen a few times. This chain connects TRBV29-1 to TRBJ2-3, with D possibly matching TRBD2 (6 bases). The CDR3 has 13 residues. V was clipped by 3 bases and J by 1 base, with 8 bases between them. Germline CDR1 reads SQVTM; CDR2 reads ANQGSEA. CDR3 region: CSVDGGGTDTQYF. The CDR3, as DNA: TGCAGCGTTGACGGGGGAGGCACAGATACGCAGTATTTT.

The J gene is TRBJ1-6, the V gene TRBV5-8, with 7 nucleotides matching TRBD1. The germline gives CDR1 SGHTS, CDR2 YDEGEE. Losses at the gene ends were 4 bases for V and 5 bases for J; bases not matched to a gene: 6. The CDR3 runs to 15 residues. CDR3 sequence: CASSMGTVNNSPLHF. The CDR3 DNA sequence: TGTGCCAGCAGCATGGGGACAGTTAATAATTCACCCCTCCACTTT.

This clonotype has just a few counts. DNA of the CDR3: TGTGCCAGCAGCTTGGGAGCAGGGAGCTATGGCTACACCTTC. Protein product: CASSLGAGSYGYTF. This chain links TRBV5-5 with TRBJ1-2; a possible D gene is TRBD1 (5 bases). Germline loops: CDR1 SGHKS, CDR2 YYEKEE (reference sequence). The CDR3 spans 14 residues. Trimming stripped 0 bases from V and 4 bases from J, with 10 bases between.

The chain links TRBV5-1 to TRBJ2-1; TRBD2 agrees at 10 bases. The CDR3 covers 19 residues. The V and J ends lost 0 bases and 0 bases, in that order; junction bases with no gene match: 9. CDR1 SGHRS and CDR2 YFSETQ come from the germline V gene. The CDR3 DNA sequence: TGCGCCAGCAGCTTGGTCGGGACTAGCGCATCCTCCTCCTACAATGAGCAGTTCTTC. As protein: CASSLVGTSASSSYNEQFF.

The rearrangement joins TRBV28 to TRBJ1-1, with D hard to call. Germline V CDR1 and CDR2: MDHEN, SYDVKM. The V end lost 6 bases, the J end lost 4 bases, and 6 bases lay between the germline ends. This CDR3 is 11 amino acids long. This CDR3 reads CASRTSTEAFF. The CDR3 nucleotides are TGTGCCAGCAGGACAAGCACTGAAGCTTTCTTT. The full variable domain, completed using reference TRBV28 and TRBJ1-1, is DVKVTQSSRYLVKRTGEKVFLECVQDMDHENMFWYRQDPGLGLRLIYFSYDVKMKEKGDIPEGYSVSREKKERFSLILESASTNQTSMYLCASRTSTEAFFGQGTRLTVV.